This T cell receptor beta chain was recorded in a study of T-cell reconstitution after alpha-beta-depleted transplantation in children. This clonotype was seen at least ten times. The antigen remains undetermined. Per the germline V gene, CDR1 is DFQATT and CDR2 is SNEGSKA (reference sequence). The CDR3 spans 12 residues. The V gene lost 0 bases and the J gene lost 3 bases, with 3 bases spanning the gap. Using unique molecular identifiers, the investigators prepared the TCRbeta library. TCRdb ran MiXCR on the PCR reads and lists one entry per CDR3 protein. The data contain 65,000 to 70,000 distinct CDR3 sequences, roughly 4.9% of them singletons. General study findings and limits: There were some patients whose high TCRbeta diversity at day 60 came from surviving recipient T cells and thymic progenitors.

The specimen was PBMCs, mostly from graft donor cells, collected 180 days after TCRalphabeta/CD19-depleted stem cell transplant. The source of this sequence is a boy under three years old who had a stem cell transplant for acute myeloid leukemia, so the T cells may come from the graft donor. The chain couples TRBV20-1 to TRBJ1-3; D ambiguous. For the CDR3, the DNA is TGCAGTGCTAGAGAGGTTGGAAACACCATATATTTT. This codes for CSAREVGNTIYF.